A selection of T cell receptor beta chains follows, all from one sample in a study of blood T cell repertoires in COVID-19. Repertoires were generated with immunoSEQ multiplex PCR, while TCRdb's copy carries only in-frame clones and drops some. Of under 65,000 clones listed, roughly 87% are singletons. Input material: peripheral blood. Receptors were obtained from a man older than 75 in a cohort sampled during active COVID-19. CDR3s include the opening cysteine and the closing phenylalanine or tryptophan. D genes are given only for firm matches. Clone size appears in some rows only: once, few, many, or a class for an expanded clone.

clone_size j_call v_call cdr3_length d_call cdr3_aa cdr3_nt
few TRBJ2-2 TRBV27 15 . CASSLGLAGTGELFF TGTGCCAGCAGTTTAGGGCTAGCCGGCACCGGGGAGCTGTTTTTT
. TRBJ1-6 TRBV30 16 . CAWSVPIASYNSPLHF TGTGCCTGGAGTGTCCCGATCGCGAGTTATAATTCACCCCTCCACTTT
once TRBJ1-5 TRBV12-3/TRBV12-4 13 TRBD1 CASSLEGAQPQHF TGTGCCAGCAGTTTAGAGGGGGCCCAGCCCCAGCATTTT
. TRBJ2-7 TRBV19 15 TRBD1 CASSPGQGSSYEQYF TGTGCCAGTAGTCCGGGACAGGGATCCTCCTACGAGCAGTACTTC
medium-sized TRBJ1-2 TRBV5-4 13 TRBD1 CASSPTGGNGYTF TGTGCCAGCAGCCCGACAGGGGGTAATGGCTACACCTTC
once TRBJ1-1 TRBV7-8 14 . CASSALARSTEAFF TGTGCCAGCAGCGCCCTAGCGAGGTCGACTGAAGCTTTCTTT
. TRBJ2-5 TRBV7-7 15 . CASSLGGRNGETQYF TGTGCTAGCAGCTTAGGGGGGAGGAACGGAGAGACCCAGTACTTC
. TRBJ1-6 TRBV19 15 . CASRPAGVGNSPLHF TGTGCCAGTAGGCCCGCGGGGGTGGGAAATTCACCCCTCCACTTT
. TRBJ2-3 TRBV5-4 15 . CASSKDVLATDTQYF TGTGCCAGCAGCAAGGATGTCCTAGCCACAGATACGCAGTATTTT
. TRBJ2-7 TRBV18 16 TRBD2 CASSPGSSGGSHEQYF TGTGCCAGCTCACCAGGGTCTAGCGGGGGGTCCCACGAGCAGTACTTC
few TRBJ1-2 TRBV4-1 14 TRBD1 CASSQTGTYGGYTF TGCGCCAGCAGCCAGACAGGGACTTATGGTGGCTACACCTTC